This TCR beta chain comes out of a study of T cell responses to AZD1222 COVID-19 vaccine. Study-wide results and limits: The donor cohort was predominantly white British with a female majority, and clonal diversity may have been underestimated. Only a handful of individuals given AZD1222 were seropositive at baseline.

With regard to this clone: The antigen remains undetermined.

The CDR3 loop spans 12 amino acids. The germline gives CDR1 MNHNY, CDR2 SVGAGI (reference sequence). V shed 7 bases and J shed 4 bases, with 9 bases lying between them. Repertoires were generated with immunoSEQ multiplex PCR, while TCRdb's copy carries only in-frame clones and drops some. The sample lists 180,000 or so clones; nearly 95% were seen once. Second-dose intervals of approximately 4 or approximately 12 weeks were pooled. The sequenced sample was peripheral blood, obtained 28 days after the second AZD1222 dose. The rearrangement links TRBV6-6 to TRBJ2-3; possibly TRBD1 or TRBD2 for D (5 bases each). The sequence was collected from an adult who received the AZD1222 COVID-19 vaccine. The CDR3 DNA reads TGTGCCAGCAACCGAGGGGCAGATACGCAGTATTTT. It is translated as CASNRGADTQYF.